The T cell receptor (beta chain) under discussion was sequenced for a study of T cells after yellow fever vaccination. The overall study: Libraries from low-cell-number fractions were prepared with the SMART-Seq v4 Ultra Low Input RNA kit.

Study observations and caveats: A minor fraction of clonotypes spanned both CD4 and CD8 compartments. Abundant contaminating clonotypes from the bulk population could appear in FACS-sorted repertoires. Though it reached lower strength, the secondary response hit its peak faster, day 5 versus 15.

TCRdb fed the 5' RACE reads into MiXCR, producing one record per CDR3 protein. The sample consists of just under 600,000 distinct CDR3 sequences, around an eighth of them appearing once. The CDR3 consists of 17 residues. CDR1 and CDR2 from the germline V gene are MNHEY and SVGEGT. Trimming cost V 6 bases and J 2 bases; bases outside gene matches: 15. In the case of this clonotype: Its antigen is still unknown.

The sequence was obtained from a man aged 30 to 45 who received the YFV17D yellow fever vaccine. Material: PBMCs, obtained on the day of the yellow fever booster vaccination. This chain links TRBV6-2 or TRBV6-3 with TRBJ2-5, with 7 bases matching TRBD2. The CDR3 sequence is CASRGAGTWVLQETQYF. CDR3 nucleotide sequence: TGTGCCAGCAGAGGAGCGGGAACCTGGGTCCTGCAAGAGACCCAGTACTTC.